The clone carrying this TCR beta chain was detected a few times. The data belong to a study of blood T cell repertoires in COVID-19. Across the whole study: The analysed material was cDNA or gDNA that came from T cells, B-cell-depleted T cells, or PBMCs.

Produced via immunoSEQ multiplex PCR; TCRdb's table is partial and in-frame only. Of around 140,000 clones in the sample, approximately 86% were seen once. Across 20 to 25 US areas, participants ranged in age from about 18 to 90 years. Donors were grouped by their self-reported clinical history. Each exposed participant met a COVID-19 case in the 2 weeks preceding study entry. J gave up 3 bases and V 3 bases, and 8 bases lay outside the gene matches. The germline CDR1 and CDR2 sequences are MDHEN and SYDVKM. The CDR3 runs 16 residues. The TCR comes from a middle-aged woman who had been exposed to COVID-19. J is TRBJ1-1 and V is TRBV28, with TRBD1 matching 9 bases. What was sequenced was PBMCs or T cells enriched from blood (not recorded which). The CDR3 sequence is CASSLGTGPRDTEAFF. The CDR3 DNA is TGTGCCAGCAGTTTGGGGACAGGGCCGAGAGACACTGAAGCTTTCTTT.